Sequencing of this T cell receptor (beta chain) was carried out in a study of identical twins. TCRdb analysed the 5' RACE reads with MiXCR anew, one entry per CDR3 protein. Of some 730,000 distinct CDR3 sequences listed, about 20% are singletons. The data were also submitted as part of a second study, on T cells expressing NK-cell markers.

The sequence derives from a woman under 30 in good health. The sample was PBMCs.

The CDR3 loop reads CATTRTSGIYNEQFF. In nucleotides, the CDR3 is TGCGCCACAACCAGGACTAGCGGGATCTACAATGAGCAGTTCTTC. V usage is TRBV5-1 and J usage is TRBJ2-1; 12 nucleotides align to TRBD2. V was pared by 9 bases and J by 3 bases, with 7 bases of the junction left unmatched. The length of the CDR3 is 15 residues. Germline CDR1 and CDR2: SGHRS and YFSETQ.